The T cell receptor (beta chain) described here comes from a study of T cells in localized non-small cell lung cancer. Whole-study findings and limits: Adjacent lung tissue had a median 57 of the top 100 clones found in the tumor. Uninvolved adjacent lung had the highest recorded T cell clonality, with tumor below it. An association was observed between higher blood T cell density and longer overall survival. As only one tumor region underwent sequencing, heterogeneity remains possible.

Trimming shortened V by 6 bases and J by 8 bases, and 10 bases separated the two germline ends. Germline CDR1 and CDR2: MNHNS and SASEGT. The CDR3 is 12 amino acids. Measured with immunoSEQ multiplex PCR; TCRdb has only the in-frame clones, and not every one. The data contain some 24,000 clones, about 92% of them singletons. The count of this clone is one. Its target is not known. V usage is TRBV6-1 and J usage is TRBJ1-4, with D tentatively TRBD1 (5 bases). This receptor was identified in a man aged 35-69 years with stage III squamous cell lung carcinoma. Here the sequenced sample was peripheral blood, taken before any cancer treatment. Here the CDR3 DNA reads TGTGCCAGCAGCCTGACAGACGAAAAACTGTTTTTT. Translating it yields CASSLTDEKLFF.